This T cell receptor (beta chain) originates from a study of T cell responses to AZD1222 COVID-19 vaccine. The length of the CDR3 is 16 residues. Trimming removed 0 bases at V and 8 bases at J, with 19 bases between. Germline loops: CDR1 SEHNR, CDR2 FQNEAQ (reference sequence). TCRdb's copy holds only in-frame clones and misses some; the assay was immunoSEQ multiplex PCR. The sample gives about 130,000 clones, approximately 92% of which show up once; approximately 6.9% is in the top ten. The chain is built from TRBV7-9 and TRBJ1-2; TRBD1 might be the D (5 bases). This sequence was found in an adult who received the AZD1222 COVID-19 vaccine. Sample: peripheral blood, taken 28 days after the second AZD1222 dose. In DNA, the CDR3 is TGTGCCAGCAGCTTAGCGATCACGGGGCCACAAGGGGGCTACACCTTC. Encoded protein: CASSLAITGPQGGYTF.